This T cell receptor (beta chain) was observed in a study of blood T cell repertoires in COVID-19. Study at large: From T cells, B-cell-depleted T cells, or PBMCs came the material, which was cDNA or gDNA.

Sequenced by immunoSEQ multiplex PCR; TCRdb stores in-frame clones only, minus some. The repertoire has 300,000 to 350,000 clones, 88% of them found once; the top ten carry 1.5% to 2%. This CDR3 is built from 13 residues. V lost 7 bases to trimming and J lost 1 base, with 9 bases between them. This chain uses TRBV12-3 or TRBV12-4 with TRBJ2-3; a weak D match, TRBD2 (5 bases). This sequence originates from a woman in her thirties with COVID-19, enrolled during active disease. Specimen: peripheral blood. The DNA of the CDR3 is TGTGCCAGCACGTTGGAGGGCACAGATACGCAGTATTTT. This encodes CASTLEGTDTQYF.